The 32 T cell receptor beta chains reported below all come from one sample, sequenced in a study of blood T cell repertoires in COVID-19. The assay was immunoSEQ multiplex PCR, and TCRdb's table has in-frame clones only and misses some. The sample holds nearly 80,000 clones; around 80% are singletons and the top ten take 36%. Source material: peripheral blood. The receptors here all came from a woman in her 70s with acute or convalescent COVID-19.

V and J are TRBV7-6 and TRBJ2-5; D might be TRBD2 (6 bases). The CDR3 spans 14 residues. V shed 7 bases and J shed 1 base, with 13 bases lying between them. Germline loops: CDR1 SGHVS, CDR2 FNYEAQ. The CDR3 nucleotides read TGTGCCAGCACCCCAGGGAGGTTCCAAGAGACCCAGTACTTC. It specifies CASTPGRFQETQYF.

V is TRBV13 and J is TRBJ2-7; D call uncertain. The CDR3 extends over 14 amino acids. V was trimmed by 2 bases and J by 0 bases, leaving 8 bases between them. Looked up from germline, CDR1 is PRHDT and CDR2 is FYEKMQ (reference sequence). In DNA, the CDR3 is TGTGCCAGCAGCTTATCGTCCCTCTCCTACGAGCAGTACTTC. This encodes CASSLSSLSYEQYF.

The chain is built from TRBV6-5 and TRBJ2-2, with 7 bases aligning to TRBD1. Germline V gene data show CDR1 as MNHEY and CDR2 as SVGAGI. This CDR3 has 15 amino acids. With 6 bases clipped from V and 2 bases from J, the junction kept 6 bases outside the gene matches. The CDR3 spells CASRGGGFNTGELFF. CDR3 coding DNA: TGTGCCAGCAGAGGGGGCGGGTTCAACACCGGGGAGCTGTTTTTT.

V is TRBV25-1 and J is TRBJ2-1, with D possibly being TRBD1 (6 bases). Trimming removed 6 bases at V and 1 base at J, with 10 bases between. Germline V gene sequence: CDR1 MGHDK, CDR2 SYGVNS. CDR3 size: 14 residues. The CDR3 loop reads CASSRDISYNEQFF. As DNA, the CDR3 is TGTGCCAGCAGCCGGGACATTTCCTACAATGAGCAGTTCTTC.

A word on this clone: Other nucleotide sequences from this sample produce the same CDR3. The chain has TRBV5-6 and TRBJ1-2; 8 bases map to TRBD1. In germline, CDR1 is SGHDT, CDR2 YYEEEE. The ends lost 4 bases at V and 4 bases at J; junction bases unmatched: 6. CDR3 length: 14 residues. The CDR3 bases are TGTGCCAGCAGCGTAGGACAGGGAACCTATGGCTACACCTTC. Encoded protein: CASSVGQGTYGYTF.

The genes are TRBV30 and TRBJ1-4; 7 nucleotides agree with TRBD1. The CDR3 extends over 14 amino acids. V lost 4 bases and J lost 5; bases outside the gene matches: 7. Looked up from germline, CDR1 is GTSNPN and CDR2 is SVGIG (reference sequence). The CDR3 DNA follows: TGTGCCTGGACCCGAGGACAGGAGAATGAAAAACTGTTTTTT. Translated, it gives CAWTRGQENEKLFF. The full variable domain, with the rest looked up from reference TRBV30 and TRBJ1-4, is SQTIHQWPATLVQPVGSPLSLECTVEGTSNPNLYWYRQAAGRGLQLLFYSVGIGQISSEVPQNLSASRPQDRQFILSSKKLLLSDSGFYLCAWTRGQENEKLFFGSGTQLSVL.

The genes are TRBV5-1 and TRBJ2-5, with 9 positions matching TRBD2. CDR3 size: 13 residues. The ends lost 0 bases at V and 7 bases at J; junction bases unmatched: 1. CDR1 SGHRS and CDR2 YFSETQ come from the germline V gene. The CDR3: CASSLGGRGTQYF. The CDR3 nucleotides read TGCGCCAGCAGCTTGGGCGGGAGGGGGACCCAGTACTTC.

The rearrangement uses TRBV2 and TRBJ1-6, with no clear D. V lost 5 bases to trimming and J lost 14 bases, with 10 bases between them. The CDR3 length is 11 residues. In germline, CDR1 is SNHLY, CDR2 FYNNEI. The CDR3 reads CASSTKSTLHF. DNA of the CDR3: TGTGCCAGCAGTACAAAATCCACCCTCCACTTT.

The V gene is TRBV7-9, the J gene TRBJ2-5; TRBD2 agrees at 9 bases. The CDR3 covers 18 residues. Germline V gives CDR1 SEHNR, CDR2 FQNEAQ (reference sequence). V trimming: 5 bases; J trimming: 2 bases; junction bases outside the gene matches: 15. The CDR3 reads CASSPGQSSSGTQETQYF. CDR3 nucleotides: TGTGCCAGCAGCCCCGGGCAATCTTCTAGCGGGACTCAAGAGACCCAGTACTTC.

V and J are TRBV29-1 and TRBJ2-2, with a weak D call TRBD1 (7 bases). Germline-derived CDR1 and CDR2 are SQVTM and ANQGSEA. CDR3 length: 14 residues. The V and J ends lost 4 bases and 4 bases respectively, with 13 bases between them. This chain's CDR3 is CSVGAGGSTGELFF. The CDR3 nucleotides are TGCAGCGTTGGTGCAGGGGGGAGCACCGGGGAGCTGTTTTTT.

The CDR3 loop is CASSPGLSASDTQYF. CDR3 DNA: TGTGCCAGCTCACCGGGACTATCCGCGTCAGATACGCAGTATTTT. The chain couples TRBV18 to TRBJ2-3; 7 nucleotides match TRBD2. After removal of 3 bases from V and 4 bases from J, the junction contained 7 bases not matched to a gene. CDR1 KGHSH and CDR2 LQKENI come from the germline V gene. CDR3 length equals 15 residues.

This chain links TRBV12-5 with TRBJ2-1, with D maybe TRBD2 (5 bases). V was clipped by 6 bases and J by 0 bases, with 15 bases between them. This CDR3 is 16 amino acids long. Germline CDR1 reads LGHNT; CDR2 reads FRNRAP. The CDR3 is CASGPLLGSSYNEQFF. Written as DNA, the CDR3 is TGTGCTAGTGGCCCCTTACTGGGGAGCTCCTACAATGAGCAGTTCTTC.

Here the CDR3 reads CSARVPSEAFF. CDR3 bases: TGCAGTGCTAGAGTCCCCTCTGAAGCTTTCTTT. This chain joins TRBV20-1 and TRBJ1-1; D is unresolved. The V end lost 1 base, the J end lost 6 bases, and 6 bases lay between the germline ends. The CDR3 covers 11 residues. The germline V gene has CDR1 DFQATT and CDR2 SNEGSKA (reference sequence).

This chain links TRBV5-1 with TRBJ1-2; 8 bases are a match to TRBD1. This CDR3 is built from 14 residues. Germline V lookup: CDR1 SGHRS, CDR2 YFSETQ. V lost 7 bases to trimming and J lost 5 bases; unmatched junction nucleotides: 10. The CDR3 DNA reads TGCGCCAGCCGCACGACAGGGGCGCAGTATGGCTACACCTTC. This gives the protein CASRTTGAQYGYTF. The full variable domain, with the rest looked up from reference TRBV5-1 and TRBJ1-2, is KAGVTQTPRYLIKTRGQQVTLSCSPISGHRSVSWYQQTPGQGLQFLFEYFSETQRNKGNFPGRFSGRQFSNSRSEMNVSTLELGDSALYLCASRTTGAQYGYTFGSGTRLTVV.

CDR3 amino acids: CAISESFLGGTQYF. DNA for the CDR3: TGTGCCATCAGTGAGTCGTTCCTAGGCGGTACGCAGTATTTT. This sequence joins TRBV10-3 and TRBJ2-3; D not certain. The germline V and J ends were trimmed by 0 bases and 8 bases, with 12 bases remaining between them. CDR1 ENHRY and CDR2 SYGVKD come from the germline V gene. The CDR3 sequence is 14 residues long.

The J gene is TRBJ1-4, the V gene TRBV7-9; no clear D gene. Germline CDR1 is SEHNR and CDR2 is FQNEAQ (reference sequence). The CDR3 loop spans 11 amino acids. V shed 7 bases and J shed 7 bases, with 7 bases lying between them. DNA of the CDR3: TGTGCCAGCACTCGGGGTGAAAAACTGTTTTTT. It encodes CASTRGEKLFF. Filled out from reference TRBV7-9 and TRBJ1-4, the complete variable domain reads DTGVSQNPRHKITKRGQNVTFRCDPISEHNRLYWYRQTLGQGPEFLTYFQNEAQLEKSRLLSDRFSAERPKGSFSTLEIQRTEQGDSAMYLCASTRGEKLFFGSGTQLSVL.

The CDR3 sequence is CASSNPGVSQETQYF. CDR3 DNA: TGTGCCAGCAGTAACCCAGGGGTTTCGCAAGAGACCCAGTACTTC. The rearrangement joins TRBV6-5 to TRBJ2-5; weak D call: TRBD1 (6 bases). The CDR3 runs to 15 residues. Looked up from germline, CDR1 is MNHEY and CDR2 is SVGAGI. V was clipped by 5 bases and J by 2 bases, with 15 bases between them.

The chain links TRBV19 to TRBJ2-4; D not certain. The length of the CDR3 is 15 residues. Germline loops: CDR1 LNHDA, CDR2 SQIVND (reference sequence). Trimming cost V 3 bases and J 2 bases, with 11 bases left between them. CDR3 sequence (DNA): TGTGCCAGTAGTATCGGCGGAGTGACCAAAAACATTCAGTACTTC. Its protein product is CASSIGGVTKNIQYF.

This clone was detected only once. The chain is built from TRBV9 and TRBJ2-7, with TRBD2 matching over 7 bases. With V trimmed by 3 bases and J by 4 bases, 10 bases remained unmatched. The CDR3 contains 15 residues. Germline lookup yields CDR1 SGDLS and CDR2 YYNGEE. The chain's CDR3 is CASSAGGGPEYEQYF. As DNA, the CDR3 is TGTGCCAGCAGCGCCGGCGGGGGACCAGAATACGAGCAGTACTTC. Drawing the rest from reference TRBV9 and TRBJ2-7, the complete variable domain is DSGVTQTPKHLITATGQRVTLRCSPRSGDLSVYWYQQSLDQGLQFLIQYYNGEERAKGNILERFSAQQFPDLHSELNLSSLELGDSALYFCASSAGGGPEYEQYFGPGTRLTVT.

V and J are TRBV7-9 and TRBJ2-1; 7 nucleotides align to TRBD1. The trim removed 4 bases at V and 7 bases at J, leaving 7 bases unmatched. The CDR3 length is 14 residues. Germline V CDR1 and CDR2: SEHNR, FQNEAQ (reference sequence). In DNA, the CDR3 is TGTGCCAGCAGCTCTTGGACAGGCACAAATGAGCAGTTCTTC. Its protein product is CASSSWTGTNEQFF.

Details on this clone: Mismatch with germline at one junction end may stem from a read error. This chain links TRBV27 with TRBJ1-5; D is possibly TRBD1 (5 bases). The CDR3 covers 15 residues. Looked up from germline, CDR1 is MNHEY and CDR2 is SMNVEV (reference sequence). The CDR3 spells CARRTEDSTNQPQHF. In DNA form, the CDR3 reads TGTGCCCGCAGAACCGAAGACAGCACCAATCAGCCCCAGCATTTT.

V and J are TRBV20-1 and TRBJ2-7; no firm D call. Trimming shortened V by 4 bases and J by 3 bases, and 7 bases separated the two germline ends. The CDR3 covers 11 residues. Germline assignment: CDR1 DFQATT and CDR2 SNEGSKA (reference sequence). Here the CDR3 reads CSANSGYEQYF. The CDR3 nucleotides read TGCAGTGCTAATAGTGGCTACGAGCAGTACTTC.

The genes are TRBV29-1 and TRBJ2-3; 7 nucleotides line up with TRBD1. The length of the CDR3 is 11 residues. V gave up 7 bases and J gave up 6 bases; unmatched junction bases: 4. The germline V gene has CDR1 SQVTM and CDR2 ANQGSEA. CDR3 bases: TGCAGCGCCCGCAGGGGGGATACGCAGTATTTT. The encoded protein is CSARRGDTQYF.

CDR3 nucleotides: TGTGCCAGCAGCCATACCGACAGGGGAATCACTGAAGCTTTCTTT. This gives the protein CASSHTDRGITEAFF. V gene TRBV3-1 (or the pseudogene TRBV3-2) combines with J gene TRBJ1-1; 8 nucleotides agree with TRBD1. The CDR3 contains 15 residues. Germline CDR1 LGHDT, CDR2 YNNKEL (reference sequence). V dropped 3 bases and J dropped 4; count of bases not matched to a gene: 7.

This clone appeared once. The chain uses TRBV9 and TRBJ2-5; 8 bases agree with TRBD2. This CDR3 is built from 17 residues. Per germline, CDR1 SGDLS and CDR2 YYNGEE. Germline trimming cut 0 bases from V and 5 bases from J; bases unmatched to any gene: 12. The CDR3 region is CASSVDPSGRDGETQYF. The CDR3 bases are TGTGCCAGCAGCGTAGACCCTAGCGGGCGTGACGGGGAGACCCAGTACTTC.

This sequence joins TRBV6-6 and TRBJ1-5; 8 nucleotides align to TRBD1. V shed 7 bases and J 1 base; nucleotides not matched to a gene: 6. The germline gives CDR1 MNHNY, CDR2 SVGAGI (reference sequence). There are 15 residues in the CDR3. The CDR3 region is CASNLRTGSNQPQHF. The CDR3 DNA follows: TGTGCCAGCAACCTCAGGACAGGGAGCAATCAGCCCCAGCATTTT.

This chain connects TRBV27 to TRBJ2-1, with TRBD2 matching 10 bases. Trimming cost V 5 bases and J 8 bases; bases outside gene matches: 12. Germline V gene data show CDR1 as MNHEY and CDR2 as SMNVEV (reference sequence). This CDR3 comprises 16 residues. CDR3 loop: CASSRPGLAGADEQFF. The CDR3 bases are TGTGCCAGCAGTCGACCGGGGCTAGCGGGAGCAGATGAGCAGTTCTTC.

The genes are TRBV29-1 and TRBJ2-3, with 7 bases identical to TRBD2. Germline CDR1 reads SQVTM; CDR2 reads ANQGSEA. The CDR3 has 15 residues. The V segment lost 7 bases and the J segment 8 bases; nucleotides outside the gene matches: 18. The CDR3 protein is CSAPGASGASGTQYF. The CDR3 DNA is TGCAGCGCCCCTGGGGCTAGCGGTGCTTCGGGTACGCAGTATTTT.

This clone was found a few times. The chain joins TRBV2 to TRBJ2-7; D gene unclear. This CDR3 is 11 amino acids long. Germline lookup yields CDR1 SNHLY and CDR2 FYNNEI. Trimming removed 3 bases from V and 5 bases from J, with 5 bases in between. The CDR3: CASSDPDEQYF. Written as DNA, the CDR3 is TGTGCCAGCAGTGACCCGGACGAGCAGTACTTC.

This clone was counted a single time. The chain has TRBV5-1 and TRBJ2-3; 8 bases agree with TRBD2. This CDR3 spans 17 amino acids. V trimming: 2 bases; J trimming: 4 bases; junction bases outside the gene matches: 12. CDR1 and CDR2 (germline): SGHRS, YFSETQ. CDR3: CASSFVSSGAGADTQYF. The CDR3 nucleotides read TGCGCCAGCAGCTTTGTTTCATCAGGAGCGGGAGCAGATACGCAGTATTTT.

J is TRBJ2-2 and V is TRBV7-3; no firm D call. The length of the CDR3 is 12 residues. Germline V gives CDR1 SGHTA, CDR2 FQGTGA. The germline V and J ends were trimmed by 8 bases and 4 bases, with 8 bases remaining between them. CDR3 bases: TGTGCCAGCGCACAAATCACCGGGGAGCTGTTTTTT. It codes for CASAQITGELFF.

The chain uses TRBV5-6 and TRBJ1-1; weak D call: TRBD1 (6 bases). Looked up from germline, CDR1 is SGHDT and CDR2 is YYEEEE. V lost 3 bases and J 1 base, leaving 13 bases between the germline ends. The CDR3 length is 15 residues. CDR3 residues: CASSSRDRPNTEAFF. The DNA for the CDR3 is TGTGCCAGCAGCTCTCGTGACAGGCCGAACACTGAAGCTTTCTTT.